The present T cell receptor beta chain was sequenced within a study of human T cells and chemical hapten exposure. Overall study context: Donors were sensitized with 2% DPC on the upper inner arm. Per-sample TCR yield variability stemmed mainly from small pooled library volume differences.

Time point meaning: patch test 2, 6 weeks after DPC sensitization. Sample treatment: therapeutic diphenylcyclopropenone sensitization with weekly scalp DPC. This CDR3 region has 15 residues. After removal of 3 bases from V and 2 bases from J, the junction contained 4 bases not matched to a gene. TCRdb reprocessed the RACE reads with MiXCR, giving one entry per CDR3 protein. The sample lists some 80,000 distinct CDR3 sequences, about a tenth occurring once. The input for sequencing was whole blood, taken in connection with sensitization to the hapten diphenylcyclopropenone (DPC). The receptor comes from a woman under 40 with alopecia areata. Some clones in this sample may be carry-over from other donors' samples. This chain joins TRBV12-3 or TRBV12-4 and TRBJ1-3; TRBD1 matches at 7 bases. In DNA, the CDR3 is TGTGCCAGCAGTTTGGACAGGCTGGCTGGAAACACCATATATTTT. Translating it yields CASSLDRLAGNTIYF.